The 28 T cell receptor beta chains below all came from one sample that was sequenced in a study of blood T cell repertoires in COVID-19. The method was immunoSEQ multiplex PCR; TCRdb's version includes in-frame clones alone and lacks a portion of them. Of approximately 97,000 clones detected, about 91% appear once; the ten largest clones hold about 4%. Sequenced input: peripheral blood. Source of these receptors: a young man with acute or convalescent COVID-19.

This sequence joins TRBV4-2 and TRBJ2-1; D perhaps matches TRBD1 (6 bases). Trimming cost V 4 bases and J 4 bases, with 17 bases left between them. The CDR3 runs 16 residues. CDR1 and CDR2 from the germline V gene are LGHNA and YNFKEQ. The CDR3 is CASSRQTGSGYNEQFF. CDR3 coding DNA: TGTGCCAGCAGCCGACAGACAGGTTCGGGTTACAATGAGCAGTTCTTC.

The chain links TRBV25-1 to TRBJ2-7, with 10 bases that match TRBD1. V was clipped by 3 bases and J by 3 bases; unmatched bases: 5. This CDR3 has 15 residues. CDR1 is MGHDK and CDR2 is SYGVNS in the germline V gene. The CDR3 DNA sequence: TGTGCCAGCAGTGAGGAGGACAGGGGGGTCTACGAGCAGTACTTC. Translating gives CASSEEDRGVYEQYF.

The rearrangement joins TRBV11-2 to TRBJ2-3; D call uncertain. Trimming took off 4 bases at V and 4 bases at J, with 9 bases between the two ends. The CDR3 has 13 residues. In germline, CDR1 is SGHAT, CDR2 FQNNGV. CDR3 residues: CASSSQESDTQYF. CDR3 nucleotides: TGTGCCAGCAGCTCCCAGGAATCAGATACGCAGTATTTT.

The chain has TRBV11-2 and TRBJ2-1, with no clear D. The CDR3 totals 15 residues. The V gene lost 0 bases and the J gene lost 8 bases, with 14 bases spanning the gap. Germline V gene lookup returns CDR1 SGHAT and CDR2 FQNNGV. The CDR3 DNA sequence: TGTGCCAGCAGCTTAGATACCGAGCGTCTCGATGAGCAGTTCTTC. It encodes CASSLDTERLDEQFF.

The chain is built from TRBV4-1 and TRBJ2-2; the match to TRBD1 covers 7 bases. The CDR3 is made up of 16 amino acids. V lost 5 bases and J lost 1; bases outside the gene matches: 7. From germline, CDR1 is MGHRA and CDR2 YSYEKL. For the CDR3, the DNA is TGCGCCAGCAGCGCCCCGGGACAGAAGAACACCGGGGAGCTGTTTTTT. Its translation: CASSAPGQKNTGELFF.

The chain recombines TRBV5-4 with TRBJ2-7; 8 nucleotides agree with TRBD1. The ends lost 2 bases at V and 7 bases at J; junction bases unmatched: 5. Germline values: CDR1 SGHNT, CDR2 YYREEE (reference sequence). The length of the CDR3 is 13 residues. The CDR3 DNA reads TGTGCCAGCAGCTTTTTCAGGGGGCATGAGCAGTACTTC. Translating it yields CASSFFRGHEQYF.

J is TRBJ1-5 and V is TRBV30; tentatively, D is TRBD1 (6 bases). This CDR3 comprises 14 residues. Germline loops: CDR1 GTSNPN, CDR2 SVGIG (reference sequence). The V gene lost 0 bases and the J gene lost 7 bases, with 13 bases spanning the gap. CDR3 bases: TGTGCCTGGAGTGTAGGCCAGGGGAAGCAGCCCCAGCATTTT. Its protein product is CAWSVGQGKQPQHF.

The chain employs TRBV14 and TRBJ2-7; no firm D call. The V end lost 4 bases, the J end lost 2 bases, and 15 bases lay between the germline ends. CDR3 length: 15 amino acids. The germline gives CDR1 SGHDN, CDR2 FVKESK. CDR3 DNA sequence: TGTGCCAGCAGCCGAAAGCTCGATCGTCCCTACGAGCAGTACTTC. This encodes CASSRKLDRPYEQYF.

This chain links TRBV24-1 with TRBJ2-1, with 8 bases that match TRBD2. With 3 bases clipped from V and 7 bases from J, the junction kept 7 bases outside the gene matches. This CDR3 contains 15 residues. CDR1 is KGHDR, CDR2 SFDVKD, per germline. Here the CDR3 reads CATSDLKRGLNEQFF. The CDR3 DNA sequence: TGTGCCACCAGTGATCTCAAGCGGGGGTTGAATGAGCAGTTCTTC.

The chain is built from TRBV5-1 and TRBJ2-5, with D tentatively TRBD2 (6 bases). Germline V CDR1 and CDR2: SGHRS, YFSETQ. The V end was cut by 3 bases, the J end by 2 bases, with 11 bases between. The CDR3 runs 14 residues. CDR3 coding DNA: TGCGCCAGCAGCTCGGGACTCCCGCAAGAGACCCAGTACTTC. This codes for CASSSGLPQETQYF.

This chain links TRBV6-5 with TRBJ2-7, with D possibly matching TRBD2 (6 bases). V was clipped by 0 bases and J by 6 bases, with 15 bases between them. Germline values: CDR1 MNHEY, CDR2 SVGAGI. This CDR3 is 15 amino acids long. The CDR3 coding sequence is TGTGCCAGCAGTTACTCGAGTAGCGGAGGCCCCGAGCAGTACTTC. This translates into CASSYSSSGGPEQYF.

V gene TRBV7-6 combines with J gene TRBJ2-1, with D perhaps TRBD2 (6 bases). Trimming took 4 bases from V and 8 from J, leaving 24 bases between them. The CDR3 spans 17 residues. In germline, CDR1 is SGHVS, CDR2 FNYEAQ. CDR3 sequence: CASSSPRPGVTGDEQFF. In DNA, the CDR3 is TGTGCCAGCAGCTCGCCCCGTCCGGGGGTGACGGGTGATGAGCAGTTCTTC. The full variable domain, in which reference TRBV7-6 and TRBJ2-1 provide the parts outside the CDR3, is GAGVSQSPRYKVTKRGQDVALRCDPISGHVSLYWYRQALGQGPEFLTYFNYEAQQDKSGLPNDRFSAERPEGSISTLTIQRTEQRDSAMYRCASSSPRPGVTGDEQFFGPGTRLTVL.

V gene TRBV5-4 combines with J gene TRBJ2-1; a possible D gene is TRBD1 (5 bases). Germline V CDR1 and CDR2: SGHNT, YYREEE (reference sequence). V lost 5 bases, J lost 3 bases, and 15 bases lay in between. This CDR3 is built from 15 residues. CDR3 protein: CASREGQGLYNEQFF. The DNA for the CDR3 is TGTGCCAGCAGGGAAGGGCAGGGCCTCTACAATGAGCAGTTCTTC. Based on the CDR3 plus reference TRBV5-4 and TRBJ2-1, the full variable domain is ETGVTQSPTHLIKTRGQQVTLRCSSQSGHNTVSWYQQALGQGPQFIFQYYREEENGRGNFPPRFSGLQFPNYSSELNVNALELDDSALYLCASREGQGLYNEQFFGPGTRLTVL.

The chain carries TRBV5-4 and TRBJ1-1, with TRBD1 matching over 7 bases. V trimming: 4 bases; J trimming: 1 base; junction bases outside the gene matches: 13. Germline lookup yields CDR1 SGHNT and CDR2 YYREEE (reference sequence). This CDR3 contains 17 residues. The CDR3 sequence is CASSLGTAFVWNTEAFF. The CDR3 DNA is TGTGCCAGCAGCCTGGGGACAGCCTTTGTTTGGAACACTGAAGCTTTCTTT.

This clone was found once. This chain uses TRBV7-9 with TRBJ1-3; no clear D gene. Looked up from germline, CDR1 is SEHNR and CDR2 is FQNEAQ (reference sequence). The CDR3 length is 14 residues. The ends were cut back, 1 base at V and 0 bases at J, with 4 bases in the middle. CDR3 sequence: CASSLGISGNTIYF. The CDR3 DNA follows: TGTGCCAGCAGCTTAGGTATCTCTGGAAACACCATATATTTT.

Written as DNA, the CDR3 is TGTGCCAGCAGCTTAGATCGCGGCGGCACCGGGGAGCTGTTTTTT. It translates to CASSLDRGGTGELFF. The rearrangement links TRBV11-3 to TRBJ2-2; D ambiguous. The germline CDR1 and CDR2 sequences are SGHNT and YENEEA. The CDR3 has 15 residues. The V gene lost 0 bases and the J gene lost 4 bases, with 9 bases spanning the gap.

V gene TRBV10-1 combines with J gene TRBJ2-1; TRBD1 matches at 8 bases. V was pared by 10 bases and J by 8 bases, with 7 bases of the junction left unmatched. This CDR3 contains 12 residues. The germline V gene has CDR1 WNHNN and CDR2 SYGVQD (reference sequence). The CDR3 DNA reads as TGCGCCACGGGTACAGGGGGAGATGAGCAGTTCTTC. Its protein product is CATGTGGDEQFF.

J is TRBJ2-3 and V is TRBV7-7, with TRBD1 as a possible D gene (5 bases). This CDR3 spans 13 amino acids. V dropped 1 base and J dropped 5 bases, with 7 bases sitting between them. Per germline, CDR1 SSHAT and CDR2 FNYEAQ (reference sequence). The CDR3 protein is CASSLGTRDTQYF. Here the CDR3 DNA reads TGTGCCAGCAGCTTAGGGACACGAGATACGCAGTATTTT.

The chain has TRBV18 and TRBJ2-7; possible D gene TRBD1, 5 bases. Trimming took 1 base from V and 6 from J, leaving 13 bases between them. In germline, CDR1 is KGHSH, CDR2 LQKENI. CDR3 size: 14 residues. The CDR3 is CASSPQGSLVEQYF. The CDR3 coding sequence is TGTGCCAGCTCACCACAGGGGTCTCTGGTCGAGCAGTACTTC.

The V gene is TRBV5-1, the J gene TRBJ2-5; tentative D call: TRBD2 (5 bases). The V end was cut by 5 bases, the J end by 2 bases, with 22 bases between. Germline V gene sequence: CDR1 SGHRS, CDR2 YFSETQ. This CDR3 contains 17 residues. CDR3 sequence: CASSPLGLAEPQETQYF. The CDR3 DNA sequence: TGCGCCAGCAGTCCCCTGGGTCTAGCAGAACCTCAAGAGACCCAGTACTTC.

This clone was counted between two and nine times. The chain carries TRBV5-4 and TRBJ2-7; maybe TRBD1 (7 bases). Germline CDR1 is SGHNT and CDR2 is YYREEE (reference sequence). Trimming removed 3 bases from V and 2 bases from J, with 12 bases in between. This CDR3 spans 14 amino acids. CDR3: CASSSRRGAYEQYF. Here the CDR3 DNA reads TGTGCCAGCAGCTCCCGCAGGGGGGCCTACGAGCAGTACTTC. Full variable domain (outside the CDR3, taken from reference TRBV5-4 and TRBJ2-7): ETGVTQSPTHLIKTRGQQVTLRCSSQSGHNTVSWYQQALGQGPQFIFQYYREEENGRGNFPPRFSGLQFPNYSSELNVNALELDDSALYLCASSSRRGAYEQYFGPGTRLTVT.

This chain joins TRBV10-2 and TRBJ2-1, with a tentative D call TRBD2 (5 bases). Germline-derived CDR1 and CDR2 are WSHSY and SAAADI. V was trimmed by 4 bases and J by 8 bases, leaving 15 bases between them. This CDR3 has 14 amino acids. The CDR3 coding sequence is TGCGCCAGCAGTGGTACTAGTCTGATCGATGAGCAGTTCTTC. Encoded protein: CASSGTSLIDEQFF.

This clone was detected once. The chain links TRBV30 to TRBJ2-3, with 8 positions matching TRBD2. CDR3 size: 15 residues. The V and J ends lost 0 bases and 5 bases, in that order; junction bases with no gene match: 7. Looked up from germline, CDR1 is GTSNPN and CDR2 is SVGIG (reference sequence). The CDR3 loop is CAWSVGLGGGDTQYF. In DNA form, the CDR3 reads TGTGCCTGGAGTGTGGGGCTCGGGGGGGGAGATACGCAGTATTTT.

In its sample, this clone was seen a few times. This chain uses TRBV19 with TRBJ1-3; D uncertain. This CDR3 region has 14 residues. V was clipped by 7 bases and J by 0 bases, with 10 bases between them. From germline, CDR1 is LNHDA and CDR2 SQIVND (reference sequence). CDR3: CASNERYSGNTIYF. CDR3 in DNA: TGTGCCAGTAATGAGCGTTACTCTGGAAACACCATATATTTT.

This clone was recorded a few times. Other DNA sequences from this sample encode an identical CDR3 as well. CDR3 amino acids: CASSFGQGFTDTQYF. CDR3 DNA: TGCGCCAGCAGCTTCGGACAGGGGTTCACAGATACGCAGTATTTT. The rearrangement joins TRBV5-1 to TRBJ2-3; 9 nucleotides line up with TRBD1. The CDR3 is 15 amino acids. V gave up 2 bases and J gave up 2 bases; unmatched junction bases: 3. From germline, CDR1 is SGHRS and CDR2 YFSETQ.

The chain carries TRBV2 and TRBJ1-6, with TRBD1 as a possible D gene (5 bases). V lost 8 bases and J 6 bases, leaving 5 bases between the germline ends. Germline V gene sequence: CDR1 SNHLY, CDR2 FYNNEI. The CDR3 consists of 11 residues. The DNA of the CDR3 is TGTGCCAGCCAGGGTAATTCACCCCTCCACTTT. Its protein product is CASQGNSPLHF.

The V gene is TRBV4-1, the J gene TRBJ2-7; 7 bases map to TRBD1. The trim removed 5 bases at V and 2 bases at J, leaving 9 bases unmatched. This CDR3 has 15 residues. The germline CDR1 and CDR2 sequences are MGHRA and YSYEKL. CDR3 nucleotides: TGCGCCAGCAGCATCAACCCGGGACAGACCTACGAGCAGTACTTC. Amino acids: CASSINPGQTYEQYF.

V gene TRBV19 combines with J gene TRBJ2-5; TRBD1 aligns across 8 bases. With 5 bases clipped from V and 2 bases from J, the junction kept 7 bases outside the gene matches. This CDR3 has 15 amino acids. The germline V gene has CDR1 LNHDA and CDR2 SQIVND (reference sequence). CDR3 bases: TGTGCCAGTAGTCCGGGGACAGGTTTGCAAGAGACCCAGTACTTC. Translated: CASSPGTGLQETQYF.